The next 19 T cell receptor beta chains were all read from a single sample in a study of T cells in tuberculosis. The time point denotes: new active TB diagnosis, blood taken before or within 7 days of starting treatment. Repertoires were generated with immunoSEQ multiplex PCR, while TCRdb's copy carries only in-frame clones and drops some. The sample has roughly 31,000 clones; about 82% are singletons. The sequencing used PBMCs, collected at tuberculosis diagnosis. The source is an adult with tuberculosis.

The rearrangement joins TRBV29-1 to TRBJ1-1; 7 nucleotides align to TRBD1. Trimming removed 5 bases from V and 1 base from J; junction bases left unmatched: 1. Germline-derived CDR1 and CDR2 are SQVTM and ANQGSEA. The length of the CDR3 is 12 residues. The chain's CDR3 is CSVRQGNTEAFF. CDR3 in DNA: TGCAGCGTTCGACAGGGGAACACTGAAGCTTTCTTT.

This sequence joins TRBV7-9 and TRBJ2-7, with D perhaps TRBD1 (5 bases). Looked up from germline, CDR1 is SEHNR and CDR2 is FQNEAQ (reference sequence). The CDR3 has 14 residues. Trimming stripped 1 base from V and 2 bases from J, with 9 bases between. CDR3 in amino acids: CASSLDGATYEQYF. The CDR3 region has the DNA TGTGCCAGCAGCTTAGATGGGGCCACCTACGAGCAGTACTTC.

The genes are TRBV29-1 and TRBJ1-3; no clear D gene. The germline CDR1 and CDR2 sequences are SQVTM and ANQGSEA. The V end was cut by 0 bases, the J end by 0 bases, with 6 bases between. This CDR3 has 14 amino acids. The CDR3 region has the DNA TGCAGCGTTGAAGATACAAGCTCTGGAAACACCATATATTTT. Translated: CSVEDTSSGNTIYF. The entire variable domain, with the rest obtained from reference TRBV29-1 and TRBJ1-3, is as follows: SAVISQKPSRDICQRGTSLTIQCQVDSQVTMMFWYRQQPGQSLTLIATANQGSEATYESGFVIDKFPISRPNLTFSTLTVSNMSPEDSSIYLCSVEDTSSGNTIYFGEGSWLTVV.

The chain is built from TRBV18 and TRBJ1-2; 7 bases fit TRBD1. J was trimmed by 6 bases and V by 6 bases; bases with no gene match: 4. Germline CDR1 reads KGHSH; CDR2 reads LQKENI. The CDR3 loop spans 12 amino acids. The CDR3 loop is CASSRDSNGYTF. DNA of the CDR3: TGTGCCAGCTCCCGGGACAGCAATGGCTACACCTTC.

The chain combines TRBV2 with TRBJ2-3; tentative D call: TRBD2 (6 bases). Per the germline V gene, CDR1 is SNHLY and CDR2 is FYNNEI. V lost 10 bases and J 3 bases, leaving 35 bases between the germline ends. CDR3 length: 20 residues. In nucleotides, the CDR3 is TGTGCCACCACCCGACCTAGCGTGGGGGTAATTGGGGATAGAACAGATACGCAGTATTTT. Translated: CATTRPSVGVIGDRTDTQYF.

The V and J genes are TRBV18 and TRBJ2-2, with 7 bases identical to TRBD1. After removal of 4 bases from V and 4 bases from J, the junction contained 6 bases not matched to a gene. This CDR3 comprises 15 residues. CDR1 and CDR2 (germline): KGHSH, LQKENI. The CDR3 loop reads CASSQGALATGELFF. The DNA for the CDR3 is TGTGCCAGCTCACAGGGGGCGTTGGCCACCGGGGAGCTGTTTTTT.

The rearrangement uses TRBV5-1 and TRBJ2-1; 10 nucleotides line up with TRBD2. CDR1 and CDR2 from the germline V gene are SGHRS and YFSETQ. The length of the CDR3 is 14 residues. With 5 bases clipped from V and 7 bases from J, the junction kept 6 bases outside the gene matches. The CDR3 spells CASSLSSGSNEQFF. The CDR3 DNA sequence: TGCGCCAGCAGTTTATCTAGCGGGAGTAATGAGCAGTTCTTC.

The rearrangement links TRBV5-6 to TRBJ1-4, with 7 bases aligning to TRBD1. The V gene's germline CDR1 is SGHDT and CDR2 YYEEEE. V lost 1 base and J lost 5; bases outside the gene matches: 17. The CDR3 consists of 19 residues. The CDR3 loop reads CASSLSGRGTDQWNEKLFF. DNA of the CDR3: TGTGCCAGCAGCTTGAGCGGCAGGGGGACTGATCAATGGAATGAAAAACTGTTTTTT. Looking up the rest from reference TRBV5-6 and TRBJ1-4 gives the full variable domain: DAGVTQSPTHLIKTRGQQVTLRCSPKSGHDTVSWYQQALGQGPQFIFQYYEEEERQRGNFPDRFSGHQFPNYSSELNVNALLLGDSALYLCASSLSGRGTDQWNEKLFFGSGTQLSVL.

The genes are TRBV30 and TRBJ1-2, with 7 positions matching TRBD1. The V segment lost 0 bases and the J segment 3 bases; nucleotides outside the gene matches: 7. The CDR3 consists of 15 residues. Germline CDR1 reads GTSNPN; CDR2 reads SVGIG (reference sequence). CDR3 amino acids: CAWSVGQDPHYGYTF. The CDR3 DNA is TGTGCCTGGAGTGTCGGACAGGACCCCCACTATGGCTACACCTTC.

The chain uses TRBV11-2 and TRBJ1-1; D is uncertain. Per germline, CDR1 SGHAT and CDR2 FQNNGV. The CDR3 has 13 residues. Trimming removed 5 bases from V and 5 bases from J, with 12 bases in between. The CDR3 spells CASSQQALTEAFF. The CDR3 nucleotides read TGTGCCAGCAGCCAGCAGGCGTTAACTGAAGCTTTCTTT.

This clone was detected once. V is TRBV19 and J is TRBJ1-1; D is unresolved. V dropped 3 bases and J dropped 5 bases, with 4 bases sitting between them. The CDR3 is made up of 11 amino acids. Germline CDR1 is LNHDA and CDR2 is SQIVND (reference sequence). The CDR3, as DNA: TGTGCCAGTAGTATCTTTACTGAAGCTTTCTTT. This sequence encodes CASSIFTEAFF. The whole variable domain, filled in from reference TRBV19 and TRBJ1-1, reads DGGITQSPKYLFRKEGQNVTLSCEQNLNHDAMYWYRQDPGQGLRLIYYSQIVNDFQKGDIAEGYSVSREKKESFPLTVTSAQKNPTAFYLCASSIFTEAFFGQGTRLTVV.

This clone was recorded a few times. J is TRBJ1-4 and V is TRBV19; the D gene is possibly TRBD1 (6 bases). Germline CDR1 and CDR2: LNHDA and SQIVND (reference sequence). This CDR3 is built from 15 residues. V gave up 4 bases and J gave up 2 bases, with 11 bases separating them. The chain's CDR3 is CASSRQVGTNEKLFF. CDR3 nucleotide sequence: TGTGCCAGTAGTAGACAGGTGGGGACTAATGAAAAACTGTTTTTT.

V gene TRBV19 combines with J gene TRBJ1-5, with D hard to call. Germline V gene sequence: CDR1 LNHDA, CDR2 SQIVND (reference sequence). The V gene lost 5 bases and the J gene lost 7 bases, with 12 bases spanning the gap. The CDR3 sequence is 13 residues long. The chain's CDR3 is CASSRGKGQPQHF. The CDR3 DNA reads as TGTGCCAGTAGTCGCGGGAAAGGACAGCCCCAGCATTTT. The variable domain in full, completed from reference TRBV19 and TRBJ1-5, reads DGGITQSPKYLFRKEGQNVTLSCEQNLNHDAMYWYRQDPGQGLRLIYYSQIVNDFQKGDIAEGYSVSREKKESFPLTVTSAQKNPTAFYLCASSRGKGQPQHFGDGTRLSIL.

Comment on this clone: The sample contains more than one DNA sequence encoding this CDR3. This chain links TRBV18 with TRBJ2-7; 9 bases are shared with TRBD1. Trimming cost V 3 bases and J 5 bases; bases outside gene matches: 2. CDR3 size: 13 residues. The V gene's germline CDR1 is KGHSH and CDR2 LQKENI. CDR3 region: CASSPTGGDEQYF. The CDR3 bases are TGTGCCAGCTCACCTACAGGGGGCGACGAGCAGTACTTC.

The chain carries TRBV2 and TRBJ2-3, with 9 bases that match TRBD2. Trimming at V came to 2 bases and at J to 4 bases, leaving 10 bases not matched to a gene. Germline V CDR1 and CDR2: SNHLY, FYNNEI. This CDR3 is built from 17 residues. The DNA for the CDR3 is TGTGCCAGCAGTGAAAGGGGCGGGGGGGCCCCCCCAGATACGCAGTATTTT. It translates to CASSERGGGAPPDTQYF.

The chain employs TRBV7-8 and TRBJ2-1; 9 nucleotides agree with TRBD2. J lost 7 bases, V lost 1 base, and 8 bases had no gene match. The CDR3 has 16 amino acids. Germline V gene lookup returns CDR1 SGHVS and CDR2 FQNEAQ. The CDR3 protein is CASSLVVRLAGNEQFF. The CDR3 bases are TGTGCCAGCAGCTTAGTAGTACGTCTAGCGGGGAATGAGCAGTTCTTC.

This chain connects TRBV14 to TRBJ2-1, with TRBD2 matching over 7 bases. V shed 2 bases and J 6 bases; nucleotides not matched to a gene: 10. From germline, CDR1 is SGHDN and CDR2 FVKESK. The CDR3 contains 16 residues. CDR3 coding DNA: TGTGCCAGCAGCCAATCCCTCAGCGGGGTCTCCAATGAGCAGTTCTTC. Translated, it gives CASSQSLSGVSNEQFF.

The CDR3 loop is CAWSGSPRNSYEQYF. In DNA form, the CDR3 reads TGTGCCTGGAGTGGGAGCCCTAGAAACTCCTACGAGCAGTACTTC. The chain is built from TRBV30 and TRBJ2-7, with D unclear. CDR3 size: 15 residues. V lost 1 base and J 0 bases, leaving 13 bases between the germline ends. Per germline, CDR1 GTSNPN and CDR2 SVGIG (reference sequence).

The rearrangement joins TRBV27 to TRBJ2-3, with 7 nucleotides matching TRBD2. V gave up 5 bases and J gave up 3 bases; unmatched junction bases: 17. Germline CDR1 and CDR2: MNHEY and SMNVEV (reference sequence). This CDR3 spans 18 amino acids. CDR3 in DNA: TGTGCCAGCAGTACAAAACCCTGGCGGCTAGCGGTTACAGATACGCAGTATTTT. Translating gives CASSTKPWRLAVTDTQYF.